The 11 T cell receptor beta chains reported below all come from one sample, sequenced in a study of T cells in localized non-small cell lung cancer. The protocol was immunoSEQ multiplex PCR, while the TCRdb copy is restricted to in-frame clones and leaves out a portion. The sample yields some 38,000 clones, approximately 90% seen once. Specimen: peripheral blood mononuclear cells, collected before any cancer treatment. The source of these receptors is a male donor older than 55 with stage II lung adenocarcinoma.

The chain combines TRBV10-2 with TRBJ1-2; weak D call: TRBD1 (6 bases). Deletions cut 3 bases from V and 0 bases from J, with 14 bases between. The CDR3 contains 16 residues. Germline V lookup: CDR1 WSHSY, CDR2 SAAADI. In DNA form, the CDR3 reads TGCGCCAGCAGTGATGGGGGGCATATAGCTAACTATGGCTACACCTTC. It codes for CASSDGGHIANYGYTF.

The chain uses TRBV9 and TRBJ2-3; unclear D gene. Germline V gene data show CDR1 as SGDLS and CDR2 as YYNGEE. V gave up 4 bases and J gave up 1 base, with 10 bases separating them. CDR3 length equals 14 residues. The CDR3 region is CASSPLSGTDTQYF. The CDR3 DNA follows: TGTGCCAGCAGCCCTTTGAGCGGCACAGATACGCAGTATTTT.

For this clone: The junction and the germline gene differ at one end; a read error may be behind it. The chain is built from TRBV5-1 and TRBJ1-1, with no clear D. The germline V gene encodes CDR1 SGHRS and CDR2 YFSETQ. CDR3 length: 15 amino acids. CDR3 protein: CASSRAEGGNPEAFF. In DNA form, the CDR3 reads TGCGCCAGCAGCCGGGCGGAAGGTGGGAACCCTGAAGCTTTCTTT.

The chain has TRBV7-8 and TRBJ2-1; TRBD2 matches 14 bases. Trimming cost V 3 bases and J 7 bases; bases outside gene matches: 5. Germline CDR1 and CDR2: SGHVS and FQNEAQ. The CDR3 consists of 16 residues. CDR3 region: CASSFRLAGGGNEQFF. The CDR3 DNA is TGTGCCAGCAGCTTTCGACTAGCGGGAGGGGGGAATGAGCAGTTCTTC.

This sequence joins TRBV28 and TRBJ1-6; D not resolved. Per germline, CDR1 MDHEN and CDR2 SYDVKM. V lost 2 bases, J lost 4 bases, and 6 bases lay in between. This CDR3 spans 14 amino acids. The CDR3 DNA is TGTGCCAGCAGTTTAAACCAGTATAATTCACCCCTCCACTTT. It specifies CASSLNQYNSPLHF.

The chain joins TRBV6-1 to TRBJ2-2; D not certain. In germline, CDR1 is MNHNS, CDR2 SASEGT. The length of the CDR3 is 13 residues. Trimming cost V 2 bases and J 7 bases, with 8 bases left between them. CDR3 region: CASSETPGGELFF. The CDR3 coding sequence is TGTGCCAGCAGTGAAACACCGGGCGGGGAGCTGTTTTTT.

This clone was found a few times. V gene TRBV7-2 combines with J gene TRBJ1-1, with D possibly TRBD1 on 6 matching bases. This CDR3 is 13 amino acids long. V dropped 1 base and J dropped 7 bases, with 10 bases sitting between them. Germline CDR1 SGHTA, CDR2 FQGNSA. CDR3 region: CASSLVGGLEAFF. The DNA of the CDR3 is TGTGCCAGCAGCTTAGTGGGGGGCCTTGAAGCTTTCTTT.

This clone was seen only once. The V and J genes are TRBV5-6 and TRBJ1-4; D remains ambiguous. The CDR3 loop spans 17 amino acids. Germline CDR1 is SGHDT and CDR2 is YYEEEE. Trimming stripped 4 bases from V and 3 bases from J, with 19 bases between. CDR3 bases: TGTGCCAGCAGCCGGCGGGTAGGGAGGTCCGCTAATGAAAAACTGTTTTTT. It is translated as CASSRRVGRSANEKLFF.

There are a few counts of this clone. V is TRBV5-1 and J is TRBJ2-7; 8 nucleotides match TRBD1. The V gene's germline CDR1 is SGHRS and CDR2 YFSETQ. With V trimmed by 4 bases and J by 2 bases, 5 bases remained unmatched. The CDR3 extends over 14 amino acids. This chain's CDR3 is CASSKRQGPYEQYF. CDR3 nucleotides: TGCGCCAGCAGCAAACGACAGGGGCCCTACGAGCAGTACTTC.

V and J are TRBV6-6 and TRBJ2-7, with D possibly matching TRBD1 (5 bases). Per the germline V gene, CDR1 is MNHNY and CDR2 is SVGAGI (reference sequence). The CDR3 sequence is 12 residues long. Trimming shortened V by 8 bases and J by 3 bases, and 11 bases separated the two germline ends. In DNA, the CDR3 is TGTGCCAGCGGAGATAGGGGCTACGAGCAGTACTTC. Residues: CASGDRGYEQYF.

The rearrangement uses TRBV9 and TRBJ2-1, with 10 bases lining up with TRBD2. This CDR3 spans 16 amino acids. Germline loops: CDR1 SGDLS, CDR2 YYNGEE. Trimming took 3 bases from V and 3 from J; bases not matched to a gene: 6. CDR3 amino acids: CASSDHGTSVYNEQFF. CDR3 coding DNA: TGTGCCAGCAGCGACCACGGGACTAGCGTCTACAATGAGCAGTTCTTC.